The source of this TCR beta chain is a study of cytomegalovirus exposure and HLA in healthy donors. Overall study findings and caveats: Highly shared variants forming one cluster were likely a sequencing artifact.

The PCR contained 60 Vbeta and 13 Jbeta primers. TCRdb's copy holds only in-frame clones and misses some; the assay was immunoSEQ multiplex PCR. Altogether 110,000 or so clones are present, about four fifths being singletons, with the ten largest covering 2.1%. Germline-derived CDR1 and CDR2 are SGHAT and FQNNGV. CDR3 length equals 16 residues. Trimming cost V 4 bases and J 4 bases, with 19 bases left between them. As for this clone: No antigen is known for it.

This chain connects TRBV11-2 to TRBJ1-2; D remains ambiguous. The clonotype was recovered from a man aged 25 to 40 in good health and CMV-seronegative. Sequencing was performed on PBMCs. CDR3 DNA sequence: TGTGCCAGCAGCTCACCGGGGTTCGACGCTTCCTATGGCTACACCTTC. Protein: CASSSPGFDASYGYTF.